This TCR beta chain was recovered during a study of T cells in Graves' hyperthyroidism and ophthalmopathy. Patients with uncontrolled infections, other autoimmune diseases, pregnancy or lactation were excluded. Details on this clonotype: Its antigen remains unknown.

From RNA transcripts, TCR beta CDR3 regions were amplified. First-round RT-PCR with HTBI primers amplified the TCR CDR3 region. Each CDR3 protein is one row after TCRdb ran MiXCR on the multiplex PCR reads. The table includes some 510,000 distinct CDR3 sequences, more than 20% detected once. The CDR3 contains 15 residues. Germline lookup yields CDR1 SGHVS and CDR2 FNYEAQ. The germline V and J ends were trimmed by 0 bases and 6 bases, with 11 bases remaining between them. General study findings and limits: Separating ophthalmopathy from stable hyperthyroidism was achieved by a 13 V-J model. Appearing also in blood were most of the thyroid clonotypes expanded above 0.001.

This TCR was recovered from a man aged 18 to 30 with Graves' hyperthyroidism. The sample was blood. The J gene is TRBJ2-2, the V gene TRBV7-6; no clear D gene. The CDR3 loop is CASSLAGPSSGELFF. CDR3 DNA sequence: TGTGCCAGCAGCTTAGCGGGCCCCTCATCCGGGGAGCTGTTTTTT.